This T cell receptor beta chain was obtained from a study of T cell responses to AZD1222 COVID-19 vaccine. As to this clone: Its target is unknown.

The method was immunoSEQ multiplex PCR; TCRdb's version includes in-frame clones alone and lacks a portion of them. This table holds around 50,000 clones, around 85% found once. V was clipped by 7 bases and J by 6 bases; unmatched bases: 7. CDR3 length equals 15 residues. Per the germline V gene, CDR1 is LNHDA and CDR2 is SQIVND (reference sequence). Points from the study as a whole: Clonal diversity was possibly underestimated; the donors were predominantly white British and more often female. In all cases, repertoires were sampled only after the peak T cell response.

The chain uses TRBV19 and TRBJ2-1, with TRBD2 identical over 12 bases. The sequencing here drew on peripheral blood, taken 28 days after the second AZD1222 dose. This receptor was identified in an adult who received the AZD1222 COVID-19 vaccine. CDR3 region: CASTRLAGAVNEQFF. In DNA, the CDR3 is TGTGCCAGTACCCGACTAGCGGGAGCTGTCAATGAGCAGTTCTTC.